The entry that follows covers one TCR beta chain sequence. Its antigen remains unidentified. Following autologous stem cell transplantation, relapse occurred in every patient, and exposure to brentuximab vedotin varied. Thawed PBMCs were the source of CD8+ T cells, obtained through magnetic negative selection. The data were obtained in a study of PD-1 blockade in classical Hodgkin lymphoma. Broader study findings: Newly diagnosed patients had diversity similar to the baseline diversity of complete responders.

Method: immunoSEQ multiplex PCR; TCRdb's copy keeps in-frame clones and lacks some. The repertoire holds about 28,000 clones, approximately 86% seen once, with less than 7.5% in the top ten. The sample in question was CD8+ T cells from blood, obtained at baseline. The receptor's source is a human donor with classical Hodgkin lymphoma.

The CDR3 reads CASSEGPRDPETQYF. The CDR3 DNA sequence: TGTGCCAGCAGCGAGGGACCGAGGGACCCAGAGACCCAGTACTTC. This chain links TRBV9 with TRBJ2-5; possibly TRBD1 or TRBD2 for D (5 bases each). Per germline, CDR1 SGDLS and CDR2 YYNGEE. The CDR3 contains 15 residues. V was clipped by 3 bases and J by 4 bases, with 16 bases between them.